One sample yielded the 5 T cell receptor beta chains listed below, sequenced in a study of shared clonotypes between healthy human individuals. Generated by immunoSEQ multiplex PCR, the TCRdb table keeps only in-frame clones and is missing some. The table includes 1.6 million or so clones, less than 99% detected once. Specimen: naive CD4+ T cells sorted from blood. Subset reported: CD45RA+ positively selected. All receptors come from a man aged 30 to 39 in good health.

The rearrangement joins TRBV6-5 to TRBJ1-2; 8 nucleotides align to TRBD1. V was clipped by 6 bases and J by 5 bases; unmatched bases: 8. Germline CDR1 MNHEY, CDR2 SVGAGI. The CDR3 loop spans 14 amino acids. CDR3 in amino acids: CASRTRQGRYGYTF. CDR3 sequence (DNA): TGTGCCAGCAGAACGAGACAGGGGAGGTATGGCTACACCTTC.

The chain joins TRBV19 to TRBJ2-1; D gene uncertain. CDR1 is LNHDA, CDR2 SQIVND, per germline (reference sequence). This CDR3 is 18 amino acids long. Trimming shortened V by 3 bases and J by 0 bases, and 18 bases separated the two germline ends. CDR3 amino acids: CASSIRILLASSYNEQFF. The CDR3 bases are TGTGCCAGTAGTATTAGAATCCTATTAGCCAGCTCCTACAATGAGCAGTTCTTC.

The rearrangement joins TRBV5-1 to TRBJ2-3; the D is unclear. CDR1 SGHRS and CDR2 YFSETQ come from the germline V gene. The ends were cut back, 4 bases at V and 3 bases at J, with 12 bases in the middle. The CDR3 extends over 14 amino acids. DNA of the CDR3: TGCGCCAGCAGCCCCCCCCCTAATACAGATACGCAGTATTTT. Translating gives CASSPPPNTDTQYF.

This clone was observed a handful of times. In the same sample, other DNA sequences code for this CDR3. The rearrangement links TRBV7-2 to TRBJ1-2, with 9 nucleotides matching TRBD1. With 5 bases clipped from V and 4 bases from J, the junction kept 2 bases outside the gene matches. Germline CDR1 is SGHTA and CDR2 is FQGNSA. This CDR3 has 13 residues. This CDR3 is CASSQGQGYGYTF. In DNA, the CDR3 is TGTGCCAGCAGCCAGGGACAGGGCTATGGCTACACCTTC.

The CDR3 bases are TGTGCCAGCAGCATAGGGGGATCCAATGAGCAGTTCTTC. Translating it yields CASSIGGSNEQFF. The genes are TRBV9 and TRBJ2-1, with D maybe TRBD1 (6 bases). Germline V gene data show CDR1 as SGDLS and CDR2 as YYNGEE. Trimming shortened V by 4 bases and J by 6 bases, and 11 bases separated the two germline ends. The CDR3 length is 13 residues.